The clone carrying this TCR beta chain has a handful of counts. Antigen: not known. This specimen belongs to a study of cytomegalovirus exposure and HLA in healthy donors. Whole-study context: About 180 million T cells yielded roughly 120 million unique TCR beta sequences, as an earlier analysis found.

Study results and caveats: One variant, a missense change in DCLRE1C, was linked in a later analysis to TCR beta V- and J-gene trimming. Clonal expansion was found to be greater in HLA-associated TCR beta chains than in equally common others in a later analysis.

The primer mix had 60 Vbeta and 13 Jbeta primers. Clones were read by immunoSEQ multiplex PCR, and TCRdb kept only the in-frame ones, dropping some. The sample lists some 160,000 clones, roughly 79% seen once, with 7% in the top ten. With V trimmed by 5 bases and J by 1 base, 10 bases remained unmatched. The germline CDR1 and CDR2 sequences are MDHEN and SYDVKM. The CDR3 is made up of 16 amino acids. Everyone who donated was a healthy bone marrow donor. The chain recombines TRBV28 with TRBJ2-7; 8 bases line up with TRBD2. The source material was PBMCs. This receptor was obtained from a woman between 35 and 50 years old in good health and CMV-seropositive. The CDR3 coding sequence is TGTGCCAGCAGTAGACGTTCGGGGGGGCCTTCCTACGAGCAGTACTTC. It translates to CASSRRSGGPSYEQYF.